This T cell receptor beta chain was captured in a study of a mutant IDH1 vaccine in newly diagnosed glioma. For the study at large: Males made up about 60% and females approximately 38% of treated patients, whose mean age was about 37 years. Therapy received beforehand was radiotherapy, temozolomide, or both, with most patients given both. Points from the study as a whole: The authors found pseudoprogression apparently unrelated to changes in top peripheral T cell clonotypes.

The time point here: baseline, week 1 (first vaccination visit). The treatment: pre-vaccination baseline after standard-of-care therapy. Patients carried new grade 3 or 4 IDH1-mutant astrocytomas lacking nuclear ATRX. CDR3 length: 16 amino acids. Germline V gives CDR1 SGHAT, CDR2 FQNNGV. The junction had 3 bases not matched to a gene; V was cut back by 1 base and J by 6 bases. The repertoire was sequenced with immunoSEQ multiplex PCR; TCRdb's copy has only in-frame clones and lacks some. The profile covers nearly 50,000 clones, with 70% to 90% appearing a single time and 2.4% taken by the ten largest. To note about this clone: What it binds is unknown.

The sequence came from a man between 40 and 49 years old with glioma. The chain links TRBV11-2 to TRBJ2-3, with 14 bases aligning to TRBD2. The input for sequencing was PBMCs, taken from a glioma patient treated with radiotherapy, temozolomide or both. The CDR3, as DNA: TGTGCCAGCAGCTTAGGACTAGCGGGAGGGTCGGATACGCAGTATTTT. This translates into CASSLGLAGGSDTQYF.